This entry lists 23 T cell receptor beta chains sequenced from one sample in a study of cytomegalovirus exposure and HLA in healthy donors. PCR was performed using 60 Vbeta and 13 Jbeta primers. The table came from immunoSEQ multiplex PCR; TCRdb's copy has only in-frame clones and leaves some out. The sample lists fewer than 70,000 clones; roughly 71% were seen once. The material sequenced was PBMCs. These receptors came from an older woman in good health and CMV-seropositive.

This clone was detected only a few times. This sequence joins TRBV19 and TRBJ1-1, with 8 bases matching TRBD1. Germline V lookup: CDR1 LNHDA, CDR2 SQIVND (reference sequence). V was clipped by 3 bases and J by 11 bases; unmatched bases: 5. The CDR3 runs to 12 residues. CDR3 sequence reads: CASSIMTGEAFF. CDR3 nucleotides: TGTGCCAGTAGTATCATGACAGGGGAGGCTTTCTTT.

V usage is TRBV6-1 and J usage is TRBJ2-5; the D gene is possibly TRBD2 (7 bases). V lost 7 bases and J 3 bases, leaving 18 bases between the germline ends. The CDR3 contains 15 residues. Germline CDR1 is MNHNS and CDR2 is SASEGT. CDR3 residues: CASIEGGAGKETQYF. Written as DNA, the CDR3 is TGTGCCAGCATCGAGGGGGGGGCTGGAAAAGAGACCCAGTACTTC.

The rearrangement joins TRBV6-1 to TRBJ2-1; TRBD1 aligns across 8 bases. The germline CDR1 and CDR2 sequences are MNHNS and SASEGT. The CDR3 runs to 10 residues. The V segment lost 8 bases and the J segment 15 bases; nucleotides outside the gene matches: 6. The CDR3 region has the DNA TGTGCCAGCGGTCGACAGGGGTCGTTCTTC. Its protein is CASGRQGSFF.

The rearrangement links TRBV2 to TRBJ1-6, with D tentatively TRBD1 (6 bases). This CDR3 comprises 15 residues. Between the trimmed V and J ends, which lost 1 base and 9 bases, there was a span of 13 bases. Germline V gene data show CDR1 as SNHLY and CDR2 as FYNNEI. CDR3 sequence reads: CASSEVMTGVSPLHF. CDR3 in DNA: TGTGCCAGCAGTGAAGTGATGACAGGTGTTTCACCCCTCCACTTT.

The chain has TRBV19 and TRBJ2-3, with a possible D match to TRBD1 (5 bases). V lost 1 base to trimming and J lost 1 base, with 12 bases between them. The CDR3 loop spans 16 amino acids. The germline gives CDR1 LNHDA, CDR2 SQIVND (reference sequence). The CDR3 here is CASSIGRGSGTDTQYF. In nucleotides, the CDR3 is TGTGCCAGTAGTATAGGAAGGGGCAGCGGCACAGATACGCAGTATTTT.

The rearrangement links TRBV29-1 to TRBJ2-2; no clear D. The germline gives CDR1 SQVTM, CDR2 ANQGSEA. Trimming removed 5 bases from V and 6 bases from J, with 4 bases in between. There are 10 residues in the CDR3. CDR3 nucleotide sequence: TGCAGCGTTCTTTCCGGGGAGCTGTTTTTT. Translation gives CSVLSGELFF.

J is TRBJ1-1 and V is TRBV7-9, with 9 bases lining up with TRBD1. CDR1 is SEHNR and CDR2 is FQNEAQ in the germline V gene (reference sequence). CDR3 length: 16 residues. V lost 0 bases, J lost 6 bases, and 8 bases stayed unmatched. Here the CDR3 reads CASSLAPTGGRAEAFF. The CDR3 DNA sequence: TGTGCCAGCAGCTTAGCCCCAACAGGGGGCAGGGCTGAAGCTTTCTTT.

The chain carries TRBV18 and TRBJ2-1; the D gene is possibly TRBD2 (7 bases). Germline values: CDR1 KGHSH, CDR2 LQKENI. This CDR3 has 15 amino acids. The ends were cut back, 3 bases at V and 8 bases at J, with 17 bases in the middle. The CDR3 reads CASSPIRGAVDEQFF. In DNA, the CDR3 is TGTGCCAGCTCACCTATCCGGGGGGCCGTAGATGAGCAGTTCTTC. The full variable domain, with the rest looked up from reference TRBV18 and TRBJ2-1, is NAGVMQNPRHLVRRRGQEARLRCSPMKGHSHVYWYRQLPEEGLKFMVYLQKENIIDESGMPKERFSAEFPKEGPSILRIQQVVRGDSAAYFCASSPIRGAVDEQFFGPGTRLTVL.

The chain carries TRBV4-1 and TRBJ2-3; TRBD2 agrees at 9 bases. V lost 0 bases and J lost 4; bases outside the gene matches: 8. The CDR3 loop spans 17 amino acids. Germline V lookup: CDR1 MGHRA, CDR2 YSYEKL. CDR3 DNA sequence: TGCGCCAGCAGCCAAGAGTTCGCGGGAGGGTCAGCAGATACGCAGTATTTT. Its translation: CASSQEFAGGSADTQYF.

This sequence joins TRBV6-5 and TRBJ2-7; 12 bases line up with TRBD1. Germline V gene sequence: CDR1 MNHEY, CDR2 SVGAGI. V lost 5 bases and J lost 7; bases outside the gene matches: 6. CDR3 length: 14 residues. The CDR3 DNA reads as TGTGCCAGCAGTGGGGACAGGGGGCGAGGGGAGCAGTACTTC. Amino acids: CASSGDRGRGEQYF.

The chain uses TRBV7-9 and TRBJ1-4; tentatively, D is TRBD1 (5 bases). The V gene lost 4 bases and the J gene lost 6 bases, with 18 bases spanning the gap. This CDR3 has 16 amino acids. CDR1 SEHNR and CDR2 FQNEAQ come from the germline V gene (reference sequence). CDR3: CASSSSGGVLYEKLFF. In DNA, the CDR3 is TGTGCCAGCAGCTCTAGCGGAGGGGTTTTGTATGAAAAACTGTTTTTT.

This chain links TRBV25-1 with TRBJ2-7, with a weak D call TRBD2 (6 bases). Per germline, CDR1 MGHDK and CDR2 SYGVNS. V was shortened by 3 bases and J by 6 bases, with 15 bases between the two germline ends. The CDR3 length is 14 residues. The CDR3 DNA follows: TGTGCCAGCAGTGATCGGGGGAGGTCGGTCGAGCAGTACTTC. It codes for CASSDRGRSVEQYF.

The V gene is TRBV19, the J gene TRBJ2-7; a weak D match, TRBD1 (5 bases). V was shortened by 4 bases and J by 3 bases, with 10 bases between the two germline ends. This CDR3 is 13 amino acids long. The germline V gene encodes CDR1 LNHDA and CDR2 SQIVND (reference sequence). The CDR3, as DNA: TGTGCCAGTAGTAGCGGACACCTCTACGAGCAGTACTTC. Residues: CASSSGHLYEQYF.

The chain joins TRBV2 to TRBJ1-6, with TRBD1 as a possible D gene (5 bases). This CDR3 spans 12 amino acids. Trimming stripped 8 bases from V and 5 bases from J, with 7 bases between. Germline V lookup: CDR1 SNHLY, CDR2 FYNNEI. CDR3 amino acids: CASGRDNSPLHF. For the CDR3, the DNA is TGTGCCAGCGGCAGGGATAATTCACCCCTCCACTTT.

A word on this clone: Within the sample, other DNA sequences also encode this same CDR3. V gene TRBV20-1 combines with J gene TRBJ2-7; D perhaps matches TRBD2 (5 bases). CDR1 and CDR2 from the germline V gene are DFQATT and SNEGSKA (reference sequence). Trimming removed 1 base from V and 6 bases from J, with 7 bases in between. The CDR3 has 11 residues. The CDR3 reads CSARVEGEQYF. The CDR3 region has the DNA TGCAGTGCTAGAGTTGAGGGCGAGCAGTACTTC.

V and J are TRBV18 and TRBJ2-7; 8 positions agree with TRBD2. The CDR3 has 13 residues. The V gene's germline CDR1 is KGHSH and CDR2 LQKENI. The J segment lost 6 bases and the V segment lost 6 bases, leaving 7 bases of the junction unmatched. The CDR3 sequence is CASSERGNTEQYF. The CDR3 nucleotides are TGTGCCAGCTCGGAGCGGGGGAATACCGAGCAGTACTTC.

V and J are TRBV18 and TRBJ1-5; TRBD1 might be the D (5 bases). The germline V gene has CDR1 KGHSH and CDR2 LQKENI. The CDR3 runs 15 residues. Trimming took off 5 bases at V and 2 bases at J, with 13 bases between the two ends. The CDR3 sequence is CASSSFREGNQPQHF. The DNA of the CDR3 is TGTGCCAGCTCATCTTTCAGGGAGGGCAATCAGCCCCAGCATTTT. The full variable domain, rest sourced from reference TRBV18 and TRBJ1-5, is NAGVMQNPRHLVRRRGQEARLRCSPMKGHSHVYWYRQLPEEGLKFMVYLQKENIIDESGMPKERFSAEFPKEGPSILRIQQVVRGDSAAYFCASSSFREGNQPQHFGDGTRLSIL.

The rearrangement links TRBV7-2 to TRBJ1-4; 7 bases line up with TRBD1. V lost 5 bases to trimming and J lost 5 bases; unmatched junction nucleotides: 5. CDR3 length: 14 amino acids. Germline V gene lookup returns CDR1 SGHTA and CDR2 FQGNSA. The CDR3 bases are TGTGCCAGCAGCGCCGGGACAGCAAATGAAAAACTGTTTTTT. Translation: CASSAGTANEKLFF. The full variable domain, its missing parts supplied by reference TRBV7-2 and TRBJ1-4, is GAGVSQSPSNKVTEKGKDVELRCDPISGHTALYWYRQSLGQGLEFLIYFQGNSAPDKSGLPSDRFSAERTGGSVSTLTIQRTQQEDSAVYLCASSAGTANEKLFFGSGTQLSVL.

V gene TRBV7-2 combines with J gene TRBJ2-1; the match to TRBD1 covers 9 bases. The germline V gene has CDR1 SGHTA and CDR2 FQGNSA. The V and J ends lost 1 base and 6 bases, in that order; junction bases with no gene match: 4. There are 15 residues in the CDR3. The CDR3 nucleotides read TGTGCCAGCAGCTTAGTGGGACAGGGCTTCAATGAGCAGTTCTTC. Translated, it gives CASSLVGQGFNEQFF. Together with reference TRBV7-2 and TRBJ2-1, the CDR3 gives the full variable domain: GAGVSQSPSNKVTEKGKDVELRCDPISGHTALYWYRQSLGQGLEFLIYFQGNSAPDKSGLPSDRFSAERTGGSVSTLTIQRTQQEDSAVYLCASSLVGQGFNEQFFGPGTRLTVL.

The chain employs TRBV5-6 and TRBJ1-2; TRBD1 might be the D (6 bases). Germline loops: CDR1 SGHDT, CDR2 YYEEEE. The CDR3 spans 14 residues. V lost 6 bases and J lost 0, with 12 bases in between. The DNA for the CDR3 is TGTGCCAGCAACAAACGGACAGCTAACTATGGCTACACCTTC. Amino acids: CASNKRTANYGYTF.

The V call is TRBV9, the J call TRBJ2-1; TRBD2 aligns across 9 bases. With V trimmed by 3 bases and J by 3 bases, 10 bases remained unmatched. The CDR3 has 17 amino acids. Germline values: CDR1 SGDLS, CDR2 YYNGEE. The CDR3, as DNA: TGTGCCAGCAGCGATAGCGGGAGAGGAGGTTTCTACAATGAGCAGTTCTTC. Protein sequence: CASSDSGRGGFYNEQFF.

This chain uses TRBV25-1 with TRBJ1-3, with 7 bases matching TRBD1. The CDR3 length is 16 residues. The germline V gene encodes CDR1 MGHDK and CDR2 SYGVNS. The ends lost 4 bases at V and 1 base at J; junction bases unmatched: 7. The CDR3 reads CASSGRQGGSGNTIYF. For the CDR3, the DNA is TGTGCCAGCAGTGGACGACAGGGAGGATCTGGAAACACCATATATTTT.

The chain has TRBV5-1 and TRBJ2-5; 8 bases line up with TRBD2. The V segment lost 2 bases and the J segment 5 bases; nucleotides outside the gene matches: 2. Per germline, CDR1 SGHRS and CDR2 YFSETQ. The CDR3 runs 13 residues. CDR3 loop: CASSFPSGETQYF. The CDR3 nucleotides are TGCGCCAGCAGCTTCCCTAGCGGGGAGACCCAGTACTTC.